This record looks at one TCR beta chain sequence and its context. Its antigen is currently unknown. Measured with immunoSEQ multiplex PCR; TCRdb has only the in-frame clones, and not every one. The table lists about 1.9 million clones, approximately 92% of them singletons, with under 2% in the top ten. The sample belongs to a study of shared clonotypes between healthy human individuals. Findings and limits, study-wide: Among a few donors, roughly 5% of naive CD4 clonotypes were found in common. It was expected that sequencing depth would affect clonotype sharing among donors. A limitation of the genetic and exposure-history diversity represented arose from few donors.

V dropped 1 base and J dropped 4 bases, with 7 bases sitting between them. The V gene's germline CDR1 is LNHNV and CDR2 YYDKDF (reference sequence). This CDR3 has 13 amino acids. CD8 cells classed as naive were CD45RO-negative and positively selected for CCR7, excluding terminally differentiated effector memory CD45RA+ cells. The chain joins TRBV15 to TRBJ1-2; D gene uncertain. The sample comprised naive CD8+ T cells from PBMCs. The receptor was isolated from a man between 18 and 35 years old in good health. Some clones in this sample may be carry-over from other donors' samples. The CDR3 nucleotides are TGTGCCACCAGCAGAGCTAGTTTCTATGGCTACACCTTC. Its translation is CATSRASFYGYTF.